The present T cell receptor (beta chain) was sequenced within a study of CD8+ T cells in alopecia areata. Study context: The SALT score measured affected scalp surface percentage in treated patients. Findings and limits, study-wide: Uncertainty about whether baseline CD8+ expansion is linked to response remains, with one nonresponder. The study found higher clonality in lesional than normal scalp, especially in alopecia totalis/universalis.

The treatment denotes: oral pan-JAK inhibitor, 5-10 mg twice daily. Obtained from alopecia areata patients were lesional scalp punch biopsies along with peripheral blood. As to this clone: No antigen is known for it.

The CDR3 totals 13 residues. The junction had 10 bases not matched to a gene; V was cut back by 7 bases and J by 6 bases. Germline V gives CDR1 GTSNPN, CDR2 SVGIG (reference sequence). Extracted RNA was reverse transcribed into cDNA, the sequencing template. TCRdb's table, derived via immunoSEQ multiplex PCR, lists solely in-frame clones and lacks some. The sample has roughly 40,000 clones, about three fifths seen once. The clonotype comes from a human donor with alopecia areata. The specimen comprised CD8+ T cells sorted from blood, sampled at week 4, from a patient treated with tofacitinib. The rearrangement links TRBV30 to TRBJ2-7, with TRBD1 identical over 9 bases. CDR3 sequence reads: CAFTPGQGGEQYF. CDR3 sequence (DNA): TGTGCCTTTACTCCGGGACAGGGAGGCGAGCAGTACTTC.